What follows describes a single T cell receptor beta chain. Its specificity is unknown. The V end was cut by 5 bases, the J end by 10 bases, with 14 bases between. The CDR3 has 12 residues. The germline V gene has CDR1 SEHNR and CDR2 FQNEAQ (reference sequence). These data are taken from a study of cytomegalovirus exposure and HLA in healthy donors. Broader study findings: Most likely, a cluster of highly shared sequence variants arose as a sequencing artifact. A missense variant in DCLRE1C was later tied to TCR beta V- and J-gene trimming. When a later analysis compared HLA-associated TCR beta chains with equally common others, the HLA-associated chains turned out to be more clonally expanded and to have lower generation probabilities.

PCR primers comprised 60 Vbeta and 13 Jbeta primers. Some clones are missing from TCRdb's copy, which holds only in-frame ones; the method was immunoSEQ multiplex PCR. The table lists about 36,000 clones, more than 60% of them singletons. Sequenced input: PBMCs. The gene calls are TRBV7-9 and TRBJ1-1, with D uncertain. The sequence came from a man aged 25-45 years in good health and CMV-seronegative. The CDR3 sequence is CASSPNEESAFF. In DNA, the CDR3 is TGTGCCAGCAGCCCCAACGAGGAGTCAGCTTTCTTT.